Below, one T cell receptor beta chain is given with its context. It has no known antigen specificity. No base quality values were provided; no much bigger clone lies one nucleotide off. Instrument used: Illumina HiSeq 1500. TCRdb redid the processing of the public reads, applying fastp at Q25 and MiXCR, and retained in-frame beta chains. A single entry per CDR3 protein holds the most common genes and DNA from its merged rows. The sample records nearly 450,000 distinct CDR3 sequences, about a third of which are singletons. The ten largest clones capture roughly 13% of the sample. Its CDR3 holds 13 amino acids, cysteine through phenylalanine. The only DNA kept is the CDR3, 39 bases in frame from the first base. Taken from the germline V gene, the CDR1 and CDR2 loops are ENHRY and SYGVKD. V sheds 8 bases and J sheds 1 base, leaving 11 bases between their ends. The sample comes from a study of T cell repertoires in cytomegalovirus infection (dated by TCRdb to between 2018 and 2020). Context from the whole study: Because public TCR beta signatures pointed to carriage of CMV infection together with the matching HLA type, the HLA type of each donor mattered for the analysis. Study-level results and caveats: The ex vivo response was dominated by HLA-C-restricted CMV-specific TCR beta clonotypes, which also provided the single most frequent clonotype in two of eight donors. In both this cohort and an independent cohort of several hundred donors, the cumulative frequency of public TCR beta family members distinguished carriers of CMV infection plus the relevant HLA type.

This receptor chain uses TRBV10-3 and TRBJ1-1; the D gene lacks a confident call. The sequenced sample was PBMCs. The TCR originated in a human donor in good health (CMV status not recorded). Some clones in this sample may be carry-over from other donors' samples. The CDR3 in this case is CAISHEENTEAFF. The nucleotide sequence is given as TGTGCCATCTCCCACGAGGAGAACACTGAAGCTTTCTTT.